This entry concerns a single T cell receptor beta chain. Per sample, roughly 500 nanograms of biopsy DNA were TCRB immunosequenced. Method: immunoSEQ multiplex PCR; TCRdb's copy keeps in-frame clones and lacks some. The sample yields approximately 15,000 clones, more than 80% seen once. The sample comes from a study of T cell repertoires in ileal Crohn's disease. Deletions cut 5 bases from V and 7 bases from J, with 15 bases between. Germline loops: CDR1 SEHNR, CDR2 FQNEAQ (reference sequence). The length of the CDR3 is 14 residues. The TCR comes from an adult with Crohn's disease. This chain joins TRBV7-9 and TRBJ1-5; tentatively, D is TRBD1 (6 bases). The sample consisted of ileal tissue. The CDR3: CASSPSQGLQPQHF. The CDR3 DNA sequence: TGTGCCAGCAGCCCATCCCAGGGGCTCCAGCCCCAGCATTTT.